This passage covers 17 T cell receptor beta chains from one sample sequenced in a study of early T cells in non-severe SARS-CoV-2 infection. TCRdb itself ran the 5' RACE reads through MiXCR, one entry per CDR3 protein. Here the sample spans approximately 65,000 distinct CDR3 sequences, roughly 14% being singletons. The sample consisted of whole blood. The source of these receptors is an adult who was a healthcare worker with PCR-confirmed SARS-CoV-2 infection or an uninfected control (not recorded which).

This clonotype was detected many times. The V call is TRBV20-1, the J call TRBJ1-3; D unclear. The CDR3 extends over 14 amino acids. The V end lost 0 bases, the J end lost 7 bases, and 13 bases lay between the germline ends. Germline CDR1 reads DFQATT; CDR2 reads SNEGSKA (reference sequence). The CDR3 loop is CSARDSPVGNTIYF. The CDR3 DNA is TGCAGTGCTAGAGACAGCCCAGTCGGCAACACCATATATTTT.

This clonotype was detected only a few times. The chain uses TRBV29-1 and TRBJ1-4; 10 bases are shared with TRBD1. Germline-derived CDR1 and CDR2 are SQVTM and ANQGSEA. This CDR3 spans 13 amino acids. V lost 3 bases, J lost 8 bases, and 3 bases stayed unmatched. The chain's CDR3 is CSVERGQGEKLFF. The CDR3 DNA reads TGCAGCGTTGAGAGGGGACAGGGGGAAAAACTGTTTTTT.

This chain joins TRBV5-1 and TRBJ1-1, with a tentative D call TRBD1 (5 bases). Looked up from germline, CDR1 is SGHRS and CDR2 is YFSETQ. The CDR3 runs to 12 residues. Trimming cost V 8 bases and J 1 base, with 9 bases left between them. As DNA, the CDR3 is TGCGCCAGTTGGGACGGGAACACTGAAGCTTTCTTT. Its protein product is CASWDGNTEAFF.

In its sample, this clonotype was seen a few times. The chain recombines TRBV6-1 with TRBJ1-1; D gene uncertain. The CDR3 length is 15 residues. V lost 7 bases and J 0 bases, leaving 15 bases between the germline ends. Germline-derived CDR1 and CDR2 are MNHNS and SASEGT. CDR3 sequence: CASTQGSRMNTEAFF. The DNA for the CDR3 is TGTGCCAGCACCCAAGGGTCGCGGATGAACACTGAAGCTTTCTTT.

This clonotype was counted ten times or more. CDR3 bases: TGTGCCAGCAGCTTAGTAGGAGATCCTACCTACAATGAGCAGTTCTTC. Its protein product is CASSLVGDPTYNEQFF. This chain joins TRBV7-6 and TRBJ2-1; D is ambiguous. This CDR3 has 16 residues. In germline, CDR1 is SGHVS, CDR2 FNYEAQ. V was trimmed by 1 base and J by 2 bases, leaving 12 bases between them.

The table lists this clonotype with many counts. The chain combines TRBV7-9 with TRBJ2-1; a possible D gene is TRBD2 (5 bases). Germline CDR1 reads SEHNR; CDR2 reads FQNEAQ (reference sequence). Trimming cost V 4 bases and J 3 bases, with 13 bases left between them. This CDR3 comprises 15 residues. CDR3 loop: CASSSSGLSYNEQFF. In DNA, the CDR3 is TGTGCCAGCAGCTCCAGCGGACTTAGCTACAATGAGCAGTTCTTC.

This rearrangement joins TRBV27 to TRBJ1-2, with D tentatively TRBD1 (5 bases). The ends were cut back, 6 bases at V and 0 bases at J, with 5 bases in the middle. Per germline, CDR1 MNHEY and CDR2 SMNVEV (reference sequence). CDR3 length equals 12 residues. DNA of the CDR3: TGTGCCAGCAGGACAGCTAACTATGGCTACACCTTC. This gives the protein CASRTANYGYTF.

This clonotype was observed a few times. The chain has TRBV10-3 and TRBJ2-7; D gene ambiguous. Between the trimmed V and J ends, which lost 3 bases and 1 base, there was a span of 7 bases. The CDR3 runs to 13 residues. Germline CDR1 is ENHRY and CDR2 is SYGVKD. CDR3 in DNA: TGTGCCATCAGTGATCTGGCTTCCTACGAGCAGTACTTC. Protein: CAISDLASYEQYF.

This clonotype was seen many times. CDR3 region: CASSPSAGTQYF. The CDR3 region has the DNA TGTGCCAGCAGCCCGTCGGCAGGGACGCAGTATTTT. The chain is built from TRBV11-2 and TRBJ2-3; D may be TRBD1 (5 bases). CDR3 length: 12 residues. Trimming removed 5 bases at V and 9 bases at J, with 12 bases between. Germline V gene lookup returns CDR1 SGHAT and CDR2 FQNNGV.

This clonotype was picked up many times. In nucleotides, the CDR3 is TGTGCCAGCAGCCGAAGGGCCGACCGGGATGCTGAAGCTTTCTTT. This gives the protein CASSRRADRDAEAFF. V gene TRBV5-6 combines with J gene TRBJ1-1, with D hard to call. The CDR3 extends over 15 amino acids. The germline V gene encodes CDR1 SGHDT and CDR2 YYEEEE. Trimming left V 4 bases short and J 6 bases short, with 19 bases between.

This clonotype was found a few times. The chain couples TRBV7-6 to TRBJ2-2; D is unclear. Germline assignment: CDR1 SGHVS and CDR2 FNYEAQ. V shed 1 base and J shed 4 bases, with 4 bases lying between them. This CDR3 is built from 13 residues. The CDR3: CASSLDFTGELFF. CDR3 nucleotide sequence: TGTGCCAGCAGCTTAGATTTCACCGGGGAGCTGTTTTTT.

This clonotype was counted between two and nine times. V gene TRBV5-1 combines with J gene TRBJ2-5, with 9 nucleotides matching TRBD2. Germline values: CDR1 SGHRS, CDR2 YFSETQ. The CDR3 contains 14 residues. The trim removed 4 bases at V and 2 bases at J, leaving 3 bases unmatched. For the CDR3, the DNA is TGCGCCAGCAGCGACGCGGGGGGGCAAGAGACCCAGTACTTC. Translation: CASSDAGGQETQYF.

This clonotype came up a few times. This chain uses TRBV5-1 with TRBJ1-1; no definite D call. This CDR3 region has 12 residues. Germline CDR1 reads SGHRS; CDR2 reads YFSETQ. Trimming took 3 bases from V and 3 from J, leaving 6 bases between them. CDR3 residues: CASSSGYTEAFF. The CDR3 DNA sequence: TGCGCCAGCAGCTCCGGATACACTGAAGCTTTCTTT.

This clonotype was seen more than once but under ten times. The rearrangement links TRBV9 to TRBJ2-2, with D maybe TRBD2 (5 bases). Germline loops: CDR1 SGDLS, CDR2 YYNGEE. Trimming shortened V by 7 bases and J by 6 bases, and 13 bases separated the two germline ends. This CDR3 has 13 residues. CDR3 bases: TGTGCCAGCGGCAGACTAAAGTCCGGGGAGCTGTTTTTT. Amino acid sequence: CASGRLKSGELFF. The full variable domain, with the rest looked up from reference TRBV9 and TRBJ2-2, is DSGVTQTPKHLITATGQRVTLRCSPRSGDLSVYWYQQSLDQGLQFLIQYYNGEERAKGNILERFSAQQFPDLHSELNLSSLELGDSALYFCASGRLKSGELFFGEGSRLTVL.

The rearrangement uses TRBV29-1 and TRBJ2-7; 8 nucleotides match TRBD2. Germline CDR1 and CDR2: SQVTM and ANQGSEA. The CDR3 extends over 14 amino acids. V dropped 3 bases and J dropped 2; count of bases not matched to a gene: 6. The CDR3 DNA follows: TGCAGCGTTGAGGGGATAGCGGGGCCCTACGAGCAGTACTTC. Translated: CSVEGIAGPYEQYF.

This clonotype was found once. The DNA for the CDR3 is TGTGCCATCAGGGGACAGGGAATCTTCTACGAGCAGTACTTC. Translation gives CAIRGQGIFYEQYF. The J gene is TRBJ2-7, the V gene TRBV10-3; 9 nucleotides agree with TRBD1. With 6 bases clipped from V and 3 bases from J, the junction kept 6 bases outside the gene matches. In germline, CDR1 is ENHRY, CDR2 SYGVKD. CDR3 length: 14 residues.

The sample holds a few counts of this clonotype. CDR3 region: CASSSYPNEQFF. CDR3 nucleotide sequence: TGTGCCAGCAGCTCCTACCCCAATGAGCAGTTCTTC. The J gene is TRBJ2-1, the V gene TRBV7-2, with D uncertain. This CDR3 spans 12 amino acids. V dropped 4 bases and J dropped 6 bases, with 7 bases sitting between them. Germline V CDR1 and CDR2: SGHTA, FQGNSA.